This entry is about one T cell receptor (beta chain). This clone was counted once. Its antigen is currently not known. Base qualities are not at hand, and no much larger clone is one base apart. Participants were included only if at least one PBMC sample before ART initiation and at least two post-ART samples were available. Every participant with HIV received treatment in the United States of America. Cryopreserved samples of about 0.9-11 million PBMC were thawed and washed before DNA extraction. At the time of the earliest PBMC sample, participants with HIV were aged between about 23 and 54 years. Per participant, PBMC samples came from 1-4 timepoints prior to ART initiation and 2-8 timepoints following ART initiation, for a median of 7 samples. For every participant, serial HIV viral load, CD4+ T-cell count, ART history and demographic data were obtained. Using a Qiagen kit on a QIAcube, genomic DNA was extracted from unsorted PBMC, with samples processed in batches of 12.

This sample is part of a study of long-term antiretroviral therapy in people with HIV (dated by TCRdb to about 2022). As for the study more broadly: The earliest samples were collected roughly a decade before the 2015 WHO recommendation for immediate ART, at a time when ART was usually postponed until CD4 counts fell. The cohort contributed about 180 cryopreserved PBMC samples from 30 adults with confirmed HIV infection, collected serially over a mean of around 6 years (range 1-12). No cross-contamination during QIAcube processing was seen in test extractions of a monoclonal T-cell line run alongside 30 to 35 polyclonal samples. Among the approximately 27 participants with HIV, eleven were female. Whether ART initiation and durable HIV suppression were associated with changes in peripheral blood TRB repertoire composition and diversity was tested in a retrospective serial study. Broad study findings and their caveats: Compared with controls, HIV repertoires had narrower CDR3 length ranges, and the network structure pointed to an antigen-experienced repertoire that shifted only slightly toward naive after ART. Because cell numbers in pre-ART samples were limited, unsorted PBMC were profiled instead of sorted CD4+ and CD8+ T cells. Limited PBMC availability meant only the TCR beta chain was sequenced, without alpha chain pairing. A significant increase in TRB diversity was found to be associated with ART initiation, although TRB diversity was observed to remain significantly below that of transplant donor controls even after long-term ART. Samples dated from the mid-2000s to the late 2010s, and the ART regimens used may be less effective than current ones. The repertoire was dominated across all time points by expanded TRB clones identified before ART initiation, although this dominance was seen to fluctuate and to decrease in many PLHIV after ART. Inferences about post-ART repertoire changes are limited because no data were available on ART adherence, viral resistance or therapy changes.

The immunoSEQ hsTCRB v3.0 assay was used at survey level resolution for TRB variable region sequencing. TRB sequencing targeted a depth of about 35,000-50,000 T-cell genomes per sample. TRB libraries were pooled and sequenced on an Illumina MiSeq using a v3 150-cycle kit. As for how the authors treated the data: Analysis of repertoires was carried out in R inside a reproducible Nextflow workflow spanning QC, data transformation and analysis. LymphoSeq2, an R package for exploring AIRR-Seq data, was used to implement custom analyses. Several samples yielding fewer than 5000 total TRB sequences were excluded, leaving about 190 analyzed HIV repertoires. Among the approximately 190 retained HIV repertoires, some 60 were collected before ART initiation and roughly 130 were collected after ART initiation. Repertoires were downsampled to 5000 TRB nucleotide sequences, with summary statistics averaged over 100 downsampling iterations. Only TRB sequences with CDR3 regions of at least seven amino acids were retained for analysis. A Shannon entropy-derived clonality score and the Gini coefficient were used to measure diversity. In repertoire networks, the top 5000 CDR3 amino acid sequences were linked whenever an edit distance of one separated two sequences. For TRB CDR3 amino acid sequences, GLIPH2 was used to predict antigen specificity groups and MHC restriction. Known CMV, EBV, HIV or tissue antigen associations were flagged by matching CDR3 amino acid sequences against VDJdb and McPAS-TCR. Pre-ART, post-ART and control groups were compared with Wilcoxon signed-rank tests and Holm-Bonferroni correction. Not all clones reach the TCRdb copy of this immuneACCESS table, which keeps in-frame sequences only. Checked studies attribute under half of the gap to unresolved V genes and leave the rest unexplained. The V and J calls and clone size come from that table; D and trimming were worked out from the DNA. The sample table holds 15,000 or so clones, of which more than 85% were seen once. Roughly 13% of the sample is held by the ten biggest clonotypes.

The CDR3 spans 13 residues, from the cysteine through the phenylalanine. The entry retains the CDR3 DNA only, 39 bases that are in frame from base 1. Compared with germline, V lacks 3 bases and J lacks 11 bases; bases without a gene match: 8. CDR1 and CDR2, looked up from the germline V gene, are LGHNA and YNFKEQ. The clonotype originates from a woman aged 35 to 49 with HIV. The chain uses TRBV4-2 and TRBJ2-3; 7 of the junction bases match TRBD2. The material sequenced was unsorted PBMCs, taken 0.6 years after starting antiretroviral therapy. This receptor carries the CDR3 CASSQMGLFEQYF. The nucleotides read TGTGCCAGCAGCCAGATGGGACTATTCGAGCAGTATTTT.